These T cell receptor beta chains were read from a single sample in a study of CXCR3-negative and CXCR3-positive naive CD8 T cells. TCRdb reprocessed the 5' RACE reads and keeps a single row for each CDR3 protein, giving no DNA. Its table records roughly 89,000 distinct CDR3 sequences. The sample consisted of naive CXCR3- CD8+ T cells from blood. These receptors were obtained from a human donor in good health. Some clones in this sample may be carry-over from other donors' samples. CDR3s include the opening cysteine and the closing phenylalanine or tryptophan.

v_call	j_call	cdr3_aa
TRBV5-1	TRBJ2-7	CASSFGQGPGEQYF
TRBV20-1	TRBJ2-1	CSARDKGDEQFF
TRBV7-8	TRBJ2-7	CASSPQGRGTSYEQYF
TRBV11-3	TRBJ1-1	CASSPPRGGFHTEAFF
TRBV30	TRBJ1-1	CAWSLGASTEAFF
TRBV20-1	TRBJ2-7	CSAIFQGGRLDEQYF
TRBV20-1	TRBJ2-7	CSARDTGGVYEQYF
TRBV7-8	TRBJ2-2	CASAVAGELFF
TRBV2	TRBJ2-3	CASSERAWGSTDTQYF
TRBV4-3	TRBJ1-1	CASSQATGSLTEAFF
TRBV20-1	TRBJ2-7	CSAETAHYEQYF
TRBV7-9	TRBJ2-5	CASSGLALPQETQYF
TRBV20-1	TRBJ2-7	CSAPPPSGRRYEQYF
TRBV6-5	TRBJ2-1	CASSYDGGLNEQFF